The TCR beta chain described here comes from a study of Ad26.COV2.S vaccination and SARS-CoV-2 variants. This clone was counted once. The assay was immunoSEQ multiplex PCR, and TCRdb's table has in-frame clones only and misses some. The data contain approximately 500,000 clones, roughly 89% of them singletons. The treatment denotes: about 20 received Ad26.COV2.S at low or high dose, single or two shots; about 5 received placebo; per-sample allocation not given. Collection of the samples took place on day 63 after the first injection of vaccine or placebo. V dropped 5 bases and J dropped 0; count of bases not matched to a gene: 8. In germline, CDR1 is SGHVS, CDR2 FNYEAQ. This CDR3 spans 16 amino acids.

The TCR originated in a person aged 18-65 years who received the Ad26.COV2.S COVID-19 vaccine or a placebo. Specimen: peripheral blood, collected in a trial of Ad26.COV2.S vaccine versus placebo. The J gene is TRBJ2-3, the V gene TRBV7-6; 7 nucleotides line up with TRBD1. In DNA form, the CDR3 reads TGTGCCAGCAGCCAAAGGGGACAGCACAGCACAGATACGCAGTATTTT. Its translation is CASSQRGQHSTDTQYF.